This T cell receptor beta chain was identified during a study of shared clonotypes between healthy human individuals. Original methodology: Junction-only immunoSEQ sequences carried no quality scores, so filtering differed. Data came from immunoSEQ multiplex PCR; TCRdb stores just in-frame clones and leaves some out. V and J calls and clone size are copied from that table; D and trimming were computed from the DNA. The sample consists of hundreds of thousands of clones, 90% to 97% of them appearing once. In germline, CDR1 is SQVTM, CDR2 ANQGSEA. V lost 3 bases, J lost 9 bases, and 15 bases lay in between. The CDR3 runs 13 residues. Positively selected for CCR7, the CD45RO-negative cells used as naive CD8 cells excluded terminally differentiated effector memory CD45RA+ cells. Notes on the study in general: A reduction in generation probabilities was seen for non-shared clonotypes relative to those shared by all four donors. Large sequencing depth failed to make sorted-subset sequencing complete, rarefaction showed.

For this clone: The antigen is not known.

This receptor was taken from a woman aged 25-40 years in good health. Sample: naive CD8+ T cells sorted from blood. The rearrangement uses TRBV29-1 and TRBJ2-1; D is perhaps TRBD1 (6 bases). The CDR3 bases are TGCAGCGTTGATAGTCGCCAGGGGATTGAGCAGTTCTTC. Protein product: CSVDSRQGIEQFF.